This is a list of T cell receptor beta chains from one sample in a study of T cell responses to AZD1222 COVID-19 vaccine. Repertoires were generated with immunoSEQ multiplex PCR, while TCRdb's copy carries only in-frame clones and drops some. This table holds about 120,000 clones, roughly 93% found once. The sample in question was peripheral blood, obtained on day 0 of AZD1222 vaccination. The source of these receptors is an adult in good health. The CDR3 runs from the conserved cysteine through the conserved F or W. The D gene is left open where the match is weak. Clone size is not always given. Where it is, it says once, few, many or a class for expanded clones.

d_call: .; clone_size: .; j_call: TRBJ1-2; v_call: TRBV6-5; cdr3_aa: CASSAAQGLNYGYTF; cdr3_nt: TGTGCCAGCAGCGCTGCTCAGGGGCTCAACTATGGCTACACCTTC
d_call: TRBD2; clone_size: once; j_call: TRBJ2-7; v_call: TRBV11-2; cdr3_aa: CAVVGWQRGGYEQYF; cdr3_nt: TGTGCCGTTGTTGGATGGCAGCGGGGGGGGTACGAGCAGTACTTC
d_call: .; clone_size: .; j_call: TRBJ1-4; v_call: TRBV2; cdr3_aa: CASVGVINEKLFF; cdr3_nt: TGTGCCAGCGTTGGGGTCATTAATGAAAAACTGTTTTTT
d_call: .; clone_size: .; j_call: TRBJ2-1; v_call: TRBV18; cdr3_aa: CASSPSLSYNEQFF; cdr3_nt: TGTGCCAGCTCACCGAGCCTCTCCTACAATGAGCAGTTCTTC
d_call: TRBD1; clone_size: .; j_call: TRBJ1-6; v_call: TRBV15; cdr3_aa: CATSREVGTVAPLHF; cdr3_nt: TGTGCCACCAGCAGAGAGGTCGGGACAGTCGCACCCCTCCACTTT
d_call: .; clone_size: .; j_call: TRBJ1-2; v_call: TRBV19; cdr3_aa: CASSPRGEGRKGYTF; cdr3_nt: TGTGCCAGTAGTCCCCGGGGGGAGGGACGGAAGGGCTACACCTTC
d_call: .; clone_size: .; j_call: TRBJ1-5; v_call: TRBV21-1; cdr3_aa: CASSKDEGASDQPQHF; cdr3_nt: TGTGCCAGCAGCAAAGATGAGGGGGCCAGCGATCAGCCCCAGCATTTT
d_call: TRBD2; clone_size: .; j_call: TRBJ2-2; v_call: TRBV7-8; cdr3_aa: CASSLGGWGGGGTGELFF; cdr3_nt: TGTGCCAGCAGCTTAGGAGGTTGGGGCGGCGGGGGAACCGGGGAGCTGTTTTTT
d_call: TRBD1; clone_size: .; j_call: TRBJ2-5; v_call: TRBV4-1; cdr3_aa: CASSHSRGPGETQYF; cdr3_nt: TGCGCCAGCAGCCATAGCAGGGGGCCGGGGGAGACCCAGTACTTC
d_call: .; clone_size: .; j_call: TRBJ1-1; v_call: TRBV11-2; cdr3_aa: CASSLRADTEAFF; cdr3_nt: TGTGCCAGCAGCTTAAGGGCGGACACTGAAGCTTTCTTT
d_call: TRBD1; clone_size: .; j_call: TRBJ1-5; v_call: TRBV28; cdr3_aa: CASSRTGLYPQHF; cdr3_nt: TGTGCCAGCAGTAGGACAGGCCTCTATCCCCAGCATTTT
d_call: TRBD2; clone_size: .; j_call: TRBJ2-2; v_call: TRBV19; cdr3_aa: CASSIVTSGTGELFF; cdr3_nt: TGTGCCAGTAGTATAGTAACTAGCGGGACCGGGGAGCTGTTTTTT
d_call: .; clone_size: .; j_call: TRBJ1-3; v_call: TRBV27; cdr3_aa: CASSLSALPTGNTIYF; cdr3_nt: TGTGCCAGCAGTTTATCTGCTCTCCCGACAGGAAACACCATATATTTT
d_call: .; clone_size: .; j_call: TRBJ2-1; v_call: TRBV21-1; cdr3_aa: CASSKVSDRWEQFF; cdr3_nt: TGTGCCAGCAGCAAAGTGTCCGACCGTTGGGAGCAGTTCTTC
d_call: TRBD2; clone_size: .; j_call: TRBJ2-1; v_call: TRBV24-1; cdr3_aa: CATSDVTIAGEDNEQFF; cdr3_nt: TGTGCCACCAGTGATGTCACAATAGCGGGTGAGGACAATGAGCAGTTCTTC
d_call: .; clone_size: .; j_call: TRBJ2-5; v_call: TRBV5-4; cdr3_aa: CASSLGGGGETQYF; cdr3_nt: TGTGCCAGCAGCTTGGGGGGAGGCGGAGAGACCCAGTACTTC
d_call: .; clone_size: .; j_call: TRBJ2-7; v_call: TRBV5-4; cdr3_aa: CASSLQPGDEQYF; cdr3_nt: TGTGCCAGCAGCTTGCAGCCGGGGGACGAGCAGTACTTC
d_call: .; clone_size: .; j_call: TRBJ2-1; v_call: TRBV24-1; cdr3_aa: CATFHRNEQFF; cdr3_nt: TGTGCCACCTTTCATAGGAATGAGCAGTTCTTC
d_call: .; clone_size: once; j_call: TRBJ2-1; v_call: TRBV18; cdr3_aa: CASSPVADYNEQFF; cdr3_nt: TGTGCCAGCTCACCAGTAGCGGATTACAATGAGCAGTTCTTC
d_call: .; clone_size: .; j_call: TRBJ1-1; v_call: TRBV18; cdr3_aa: CASSPREGMNTEAFF; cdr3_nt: TGTGCCAGCTCACCCCGGGAGGGGATGAACACTGAAGCTTTCTTT
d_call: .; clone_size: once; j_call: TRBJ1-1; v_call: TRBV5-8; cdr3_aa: CASSLWGRDTEAFF; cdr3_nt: TGTGCCAGCAGCTTGTGGGGCAGGGACACTGAAGCTTTCTTT
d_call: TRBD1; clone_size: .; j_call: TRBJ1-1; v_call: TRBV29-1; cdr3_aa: CSVEDRTGSTEAFF; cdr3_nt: TGCAGCGTTGAAGATCGGACAGGGAGCACTGAAGCTTTCTTT
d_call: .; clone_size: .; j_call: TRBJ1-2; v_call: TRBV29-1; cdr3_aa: CSVGGGYGYTF; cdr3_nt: TGCAGCGTTGGAGGAGGCTATGGCTACACCTTC
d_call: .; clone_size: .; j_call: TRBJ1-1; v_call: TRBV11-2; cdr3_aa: CASSLRVNTEAFF; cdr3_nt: TGTGCCAGCAGCTTACGGGTAAACACTGAAGCTTTCTTT
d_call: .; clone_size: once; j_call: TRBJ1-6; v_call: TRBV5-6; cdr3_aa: CASSVGEDLHF; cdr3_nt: TGTGCCAGCAGCGTGGGAGAGGACCTCCACTTT
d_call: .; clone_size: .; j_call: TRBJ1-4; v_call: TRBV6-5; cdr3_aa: CASKQGNEKLFF; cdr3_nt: TGTGCCAGCAAGCAGGGAAATGAAAAACTGTTTTTT
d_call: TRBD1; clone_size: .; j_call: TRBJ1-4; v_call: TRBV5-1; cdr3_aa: CASSWPRDRGTNEKLFF; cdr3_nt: TGCGCCAGCAGCTGGCCCCGGGACAGGGGGACTAATGAAAAACTGTTTTTT
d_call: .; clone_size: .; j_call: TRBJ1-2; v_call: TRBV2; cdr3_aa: CASSDNLPGYTF; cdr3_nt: TGTGCCAGCAGTGACAACCTGCCTGGCTACACCTTC
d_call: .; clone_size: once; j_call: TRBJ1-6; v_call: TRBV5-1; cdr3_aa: CASSLGSGSGSPLHF; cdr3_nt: TGCGCCAGCAGCTTGGGATCAGGGTCCGGTTCACCCCTCCACTTT
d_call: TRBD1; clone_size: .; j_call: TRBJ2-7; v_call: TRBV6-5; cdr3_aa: CASSHGTGTYEQYF; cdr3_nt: TGTGCCAGCAGTCACGGGACAGGGACCTACGAGCAGTACTTC
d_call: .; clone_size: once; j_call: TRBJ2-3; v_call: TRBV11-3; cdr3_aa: CASSFYQTGTDTQYF; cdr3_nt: TGTGCCAGCAGCTTCTATCAGACCGGCACAGATACGCAGTATTTT
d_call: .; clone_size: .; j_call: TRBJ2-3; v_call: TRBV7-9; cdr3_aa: CASSPNPDTQYF; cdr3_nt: TGTGCCAGCAGCCCAAACCCAGATACGCAGTATTTT
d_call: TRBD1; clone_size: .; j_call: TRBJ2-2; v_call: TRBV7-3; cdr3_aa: CASSFPGTGINTGELFF; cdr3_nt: TGTGCCAGCAGCTTCCCGGGGACAGGGATTAACACCGGGGAGCTGTTTTTT
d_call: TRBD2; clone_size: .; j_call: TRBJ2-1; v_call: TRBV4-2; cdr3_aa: CASSQVTSGGANEQFF; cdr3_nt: TGTGCCAGCAGCCAGGTGACTAGCGGGGGGGCCAATGAGCAGTTCTTC
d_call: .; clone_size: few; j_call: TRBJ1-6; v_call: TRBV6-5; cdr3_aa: CASSYSSRRNSPLHF; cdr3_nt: TGTGCCAGCAGTTACTCGAGTCGTAGGAATTCACCCCTCCACTTT
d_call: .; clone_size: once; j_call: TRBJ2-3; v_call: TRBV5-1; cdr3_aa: CASRDQGLGGTDTQYF; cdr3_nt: TGCGCCAGCAGGGATCAGGGGCTCGGCGGCACAGATACGCAGTATTTT
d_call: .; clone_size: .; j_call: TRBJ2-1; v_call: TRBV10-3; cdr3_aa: CAISESNQREQFF; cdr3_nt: TGTGCCATCAGTGAGTCGAACCAGCGGGAGCAGTTCTTC
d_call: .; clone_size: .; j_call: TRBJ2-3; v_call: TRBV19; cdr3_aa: CASSIYSSDTQYF; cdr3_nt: TGTGCCAGTAGTATCTACTCTTCAGATACGCAGTATTTT
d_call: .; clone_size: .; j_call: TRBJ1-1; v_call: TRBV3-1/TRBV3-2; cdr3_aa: CASSQPRRGGRPEAFF; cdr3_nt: TGTGCCAGCAGCCAGCCCAGAAGGGGGGGAAGACCTGAAGCTTTCTTT
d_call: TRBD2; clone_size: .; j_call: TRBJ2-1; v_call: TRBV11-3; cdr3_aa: CASSSRLAGSYNEQFF; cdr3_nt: TGTGCCAGCAGCTCCCGACTAGCGGGTTCCTACAATGAGCAGTTCTTC
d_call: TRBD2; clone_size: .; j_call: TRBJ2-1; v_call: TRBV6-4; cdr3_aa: CASSASPGTSGGEQFF; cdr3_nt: TGTGCCAGCAGTGCCTCCCCCGGGACTAGCGGGGGTGAGCAGTTCTTC
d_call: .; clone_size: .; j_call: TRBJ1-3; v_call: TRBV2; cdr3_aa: CASGVGATGNTIYF; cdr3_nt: TGTGCCAGCGGGGTCGGGGCCACTGGAAACACCATATATTTT
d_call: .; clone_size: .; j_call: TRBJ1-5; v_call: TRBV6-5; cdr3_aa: CASSWTDRNQPQHF; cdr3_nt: TGTGCCAGCAGTTGGACGGACCGCAATCAGCCCCAGCATTTT
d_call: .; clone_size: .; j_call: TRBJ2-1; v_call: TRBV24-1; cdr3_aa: CATSDLEFYNEQFF; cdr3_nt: TGTGCCACCAGTGATTTGGAGTTCTACAATGAGCAGTTCTTC
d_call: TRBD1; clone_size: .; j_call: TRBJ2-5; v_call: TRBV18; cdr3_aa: CASSPGQQETQYF; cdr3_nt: TGTGCCAGCTCACCGGGACAGCAAGAGACCCAGTACTTC
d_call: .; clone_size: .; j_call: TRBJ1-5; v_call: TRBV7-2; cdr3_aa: CASSRTGGNQPQHF; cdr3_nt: TGTGCCAGCAGCCGCACGGGGGGCAATCAGCCCCAGCATTTT
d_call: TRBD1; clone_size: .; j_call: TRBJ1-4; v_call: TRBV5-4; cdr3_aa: CASSGTGGTANEKLFF; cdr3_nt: TGTGCCAGCAGCGGAACGGGAGGGACAGCAAATGAAAAACTGTTTTTT
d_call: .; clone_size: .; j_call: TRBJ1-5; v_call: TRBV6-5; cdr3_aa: CATRAGGNQPQHF; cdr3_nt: TGTGCCACCCGGGCTGGGGGCAATCAGCCCCAGCATTTT